Shown below are 12 T cell receptor beta chains from a single sample sequenced in a study of T cells after yellow fever vaccination. TCRdb called the 5' RACE reads again in MiXCR, with one record for every CDR3 protein. The sample records about 550,000 distinct CDR3 sequences, about a fifth being singletons. The sequencing here drew on PBMCs, taken 15 days after the yellow fever booster vaccination. The receptors were sampled from a man aged 30 to 39 who received the YFV17D yellow fever vaccine.

The rearrangement uses TRBV19 and TRBJ2-3, with D uncertain. The CDR3 is 14 amino acids. Germline loops: CDR1 LNHDA, CDR2 SQIVND (reference sequence). Deletions cut 0 bases from V and 3 bases from J, with 7 bases between. The CDR3 spells CASSIETFTDTQYF. CDR3 nucleotides: TGTGCCAGTAGTATAGAAACGTTTACAGATACGCAGTATTTT.

The rearrangement uses TRBV25-1 and TRBJ1-6; no reliable D call. CDR1 is MGHDK, CDR2 SYGVNS, per germline. The CDR3 is made up of 15 amino acids. V was trimmed by 3 bases and J by 4 bases, leaving 10 bases between them. The CDR3 region has the DNA TGTGCCAGCAGTGACGGCCGCTTTTATAATTCACCCCTCCACTTT. It translates to CASSDGRFYNSPLHF.

This clonotype was observed at least ten times. The CDR3: CASSFSTGRFNTGELFF. For the CDR3, the DNA is TGTGCCAGCAGTTTCTCCACGGGACGGTTCAACACCGGGGAGCTGTTTTTT. V and J are TRBV27 and TRBJ2-2; D may be TRBD1 or TRBD2 (5 bases each). The CDR3 is made up of 17 amino acids. Germline V gives CDR1 MNHEY, CDR2 SMNVEV (reference sequence). V shed 3 bases and J shed 2 bases, with 16 bases lying between them.

This clonotype has a handful of counts. The chain combines TRBV5-1 with TRBJ2-1, with 9 bases identical to TRBD2. Germline trimming cut 3 bases from V and 8 bases from J; bases unmatched to any gene: 12. The CDR3 contains 16 residues. CDR1 is SGHRS, CDR2 YFSETQ, per germline. The CDR3 loop reads CASSWGISGRIDEQFF. CDR3 coding DNA: TGCGCCAGCAGCTGGGGTATTAGCGGGAGAATCGATGAGCAGTTCTTC. Variable domain in full (rest from reference TRBV5-1 and TRBJ2-1): KAGVTQTPRYLIKTRGQQVTLSCSPISGHRSVSWYQQTPGQGLQFLFEYFSETQRNKGNFPGRFSGRQFSNSRSEMNVSTLELGDSALYLCASSWGISGRIDEQFFGPGTRLTVL.

J is TRBJ2-1 and V is TRBV12-3 or TRBV12-4; 13 nucleotides match TRBD2. V gave up 5 bases and J gave up 7 bases; unmatched junction bases: 5. This CDR3 comprises 15 residues. The CDR3: CASSAPGLAGNEQFF. The DNA of the CDR3 is TGTGCCAGCAGTGCGCCGGGACTAGCGGGGAATGAGCAGTTCTTC.

A few counts support this clonotype. This rearrangement joins TRBV27 to TRBJ2-5, with 9 nucleotides matching TRBD1. The CDR3 covers 15 residues. Looked up from germline, CDR1 is MNHEY and CDR2 is SMNVEV (reference sequence). Trimming at V came to 4 bases and at J to 5 bases, leaving 8 bases not matched to a gene. The DNA for the CDR3 is TGTGCCAGCAGTTATCAGGGACAGGGTTCGGAGACCCAGTACTTC. Residues: CASSYQGQGSETQYF.

This clonotype was detected only a few times. The chain combines TRBV10-3 with TRBJ2-4; 7 nucleotides agree with TRBD1. CDR1 is ENHRY and CDR2 is SYGVKD in the germline V gene. The CDR3 consists of 12 residues. J gave up 8 bases and V 6 bases, and 4 bases lay outside the gene matches. CDR3 in DNA: TGTGCCATCAGCACAGGGGCCCACATTCAGTACTTC. It codes for CAISTGAHIQYF.

The chain's CDR3 is CASSLEPGQGNQPQHF. CDR3 DNA sequence: TGCGCCAGCAGCTTGGAACCGGGACAAGGAAATCAGCCCCAGCATTTT. The chain carries TRBV5-1 and TRBJ1-5, with D possibly matching TRBD1 (6 bases). The CDR3 is 16 amino acids. CDR1 is SGHRS, CDR2 YFSETQ, per germline. V lost 0 bases and J 4 bases, leaving 14 bases between the germline ends.

The table lists this clonotype with a few counts. The V gene is TRBV7-2, the J gene TRBJ2-5; 8 nucleotides align to TRBD1. CDR3 length: 16 amino acids. Germline lookup yields CDR1 SGHTA and CDR2 FQGNSA. V shed 0 bases, J shed 5 bases, and the junction held 8 bases outside the gene matches. The CDR3 DNA follows: TGTGCCAGCAGCTTAGCGGCCGCAGGGGGCATTGAGACCCAGTACTTC. It is translated as CASSLAAAGGIETQYF. The full variable domain, in which reference TRBV7-2 and TRBJ2-5 provide the parts outside the CDR3, is GAGVSQSPSNKVTEKGKDVELRCDPISGHTALYWYRQSLGQGLEFLIYFQGNSAPDKSGLPSDRFSAERTGGSVSTLTIQRTQQEDSAVYLCASSLAAAGGIETQYFGPGTRLLVL.

A few counts support this clonotype. The chain carries TRBV27 and TRBJ2-6, with a tentative D call TRBD2 (5 bases). Trimming shortened V by 2 bases and J by 4 bases, and 12 bases separated the two germline ends. The CDR3 is made up of 16 amino acids. Per germline, CDR1 MNHEY and CDR2 SMNVEV (reference sequence). The CDR3 loop reads CASSLPRGAGANVLTF. The CDR3 DNA is TGTGCCAGCAGTTTACCTCGGGGAGCCGGGGCCAACGTCCTGACTTTC.

The chain recombines TRBV7-9 with TRBJ1-1, with D hard to call. In germline, CDR1 is SEHNR, CDR2 FQNEAQ (reference sequence). The CDR3 totals 15 residues. V was clipped by 5 bases and J by 5 bases, with 18 bases between them. DNA for the CDR3: TGTGCCAGCAGCACCCAGAGCAGGTTGGGAACTGAAGCTTTCTTT. Protein product: CASSTQSRLGTEAFF.

This clonotype was detected a few times. The CDR3 reads CASSDPRSTDTQYF. DNA of the CDR3: TGTGCCAGCAGTGATCCCCGAAGCACAGATACGCAGTATTTT. The chain joins TRBV25-1 to TRBJ2-3; D uncertain. The V gene lost 3 bases and the J gene lost 0 bases, with 7 bases spanning the gap. Germline CDR1 MGHDK, CDR2 SYGVNS. CDR3 length: 14 residues. The full variable domain, in which reference TRBV25-1 and TRBJ2-3 provide the parts outside the CDR3, is EADIYQTPRYLVIGTGKKITLECSQTMGHDKMYWYQQDPGMELHLIHYSYGVNSTEKGDLSSESTVSRIRTEHFPLTLESARPSHTSQYLCASSDPRSTDTQYFGPGTRLTVL.